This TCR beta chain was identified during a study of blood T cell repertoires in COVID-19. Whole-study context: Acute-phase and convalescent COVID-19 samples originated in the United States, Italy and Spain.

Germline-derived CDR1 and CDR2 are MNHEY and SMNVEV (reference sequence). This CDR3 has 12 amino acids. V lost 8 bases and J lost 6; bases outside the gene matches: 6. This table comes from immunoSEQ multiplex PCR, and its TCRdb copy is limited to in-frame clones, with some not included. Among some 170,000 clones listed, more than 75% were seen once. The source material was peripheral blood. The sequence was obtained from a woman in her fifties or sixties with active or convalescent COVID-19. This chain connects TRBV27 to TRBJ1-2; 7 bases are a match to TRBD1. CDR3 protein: CASADRENGYTF. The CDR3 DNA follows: TGTGCCAGCGCAGACAGGGAGAATGGCTACACCTTC.